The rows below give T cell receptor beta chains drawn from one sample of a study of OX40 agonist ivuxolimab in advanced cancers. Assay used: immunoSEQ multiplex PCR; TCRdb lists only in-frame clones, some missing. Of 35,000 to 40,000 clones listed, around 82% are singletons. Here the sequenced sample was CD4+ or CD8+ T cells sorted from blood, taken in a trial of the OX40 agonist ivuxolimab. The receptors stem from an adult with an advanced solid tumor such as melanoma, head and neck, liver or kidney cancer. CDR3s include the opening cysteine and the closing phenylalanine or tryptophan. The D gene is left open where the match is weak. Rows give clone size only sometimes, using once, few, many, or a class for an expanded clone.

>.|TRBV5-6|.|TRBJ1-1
CASSSGQFYTEAFF
TGTGCCAGCAGCTCTGGACAGTTCTATACTGAAGCTTTCTTT
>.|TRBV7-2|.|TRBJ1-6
CASSLAMGGSNSPLHF
TGTGCCAGCAGCTTAGCCATGGGGGGAAGTAATTCACCCCTCCACTTT
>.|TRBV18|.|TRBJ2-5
CASSLQVQETQYF
TGTGCCAGCTCATTGCAGGTTCAAGAGACCCAGTACTTC
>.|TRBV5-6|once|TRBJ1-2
CASSLLRFRVSNYGYTF
TGTGCCAGCAGCTTGCTCCGTTTCCGGGTTTCTAACTATGGCTACACCTTC
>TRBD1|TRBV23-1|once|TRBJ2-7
CASSRVERGQGKYYYEQYF
TGCGCCAGCAGTAGGGTGGAGAGAGGACAGGGCAAGTATTACTACGAGCAGTACTTC
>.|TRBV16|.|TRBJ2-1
CASSRNRDSNEQFF
TGTGCCAGCAGCCGAAACCGGGACTCCAATGAGCAGTTCTTC
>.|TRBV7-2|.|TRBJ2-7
CASSLQRGSYEQYF
TGTGCCAGCAGCTTGCAAAGGGGATCCTACGAGCAGTACTTC
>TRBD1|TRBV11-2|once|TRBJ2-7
CASSRPGQFSYEQYF
TGTGCCAGCAGCCGCCCGGGACAGTTCTCCTACGAGCAGTACTTC
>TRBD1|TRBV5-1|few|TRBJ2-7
CASKEQGARNEQYF
TGCGCCAGCAAAGAGCAGGGGGCGAGGAACGAGCAGTACTTC
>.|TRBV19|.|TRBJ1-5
CASSRRDQPQHF
TGTGCCAGTAGTCGGCGGGATCAGCCCCAGCATTTT
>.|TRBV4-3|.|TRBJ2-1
CASSQVAGTEQFF
TGCGCCAGCAGCCAAGTAGCCGGGACAGAGCAGTTCTTC
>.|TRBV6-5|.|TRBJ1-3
CASSYSGNSGNTIYF
TGTGCCAGCAGTTACTCAGGGAACTCTGGAAACACCATATATTTT
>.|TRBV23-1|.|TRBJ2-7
CASSQSTGNDEQYF
TGCGCCAGCAGTCAATCTACGGGAAACGACGAGCAGTACTTC
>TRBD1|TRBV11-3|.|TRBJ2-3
CASSFKGQTSASTDTQYF
TGTGCCAGCAGCTTCAAGGGACAGACCAGTGCTAGCACAGATACGCAGTATTTT
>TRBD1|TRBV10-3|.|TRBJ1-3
CAISRQGAIGNTIYF
TGTGCCATCAGCAGACAGGGGGCTATCGGAAACACCATATATTTT
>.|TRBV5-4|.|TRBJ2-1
CASALGREGDNEQFF
TGTGCCAGCGCCTTGGGGCGGGAAGGGGACAATGAGCAGTTCTTC
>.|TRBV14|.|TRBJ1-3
CASSQRHIRDTIYF
TGTGCCAGCAGCCAAAGGCACATCCGGGACACCATATATTTT
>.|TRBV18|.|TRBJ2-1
CASFGAIRDNEQFF
TGTGCCAGCTTTGGAGCAATACGGGACAATGAGCAGTTCTTC
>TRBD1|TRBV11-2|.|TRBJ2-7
CASSLINWGTGGIYEQYF
TGTGCCAGCAGCTTAATAAACTGGGGGACAGGGGGTATCTACGAGCAGTACTTC
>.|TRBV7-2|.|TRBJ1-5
CASSLTGVSSNQPQHF
TGTGCCAGCAGCTTAACTGGAGTGTCGAGCAATCAGCCCCAGCATTTT